This T cell receptor beta chain was captured by sequencing in a study of beta chain features in type 1 diabetes. Germline V gene sequence: CDR1 SGHAT, CDR2 FQNNGV. V shed 9 bases, J shed 4 bases, and the junction held 10 bases outside the gene matches. The CDR3 consists of 15 residues. Reverse transcription of all isolated RNA meant that expressed TCRB transcripts were sequenced. TCRdb's copy holds only in-frame clones and misses some; the assay was immunoSEQ multiplex PCR. This table has some 160,000 clones, over 7.5% appearing once. A few counts support this clone. The TCR comes from a woman aged 18-30 years in good health. The sequenced sample was central memory CD4+ T cells from blood. V and J are TRBV11-2 and TRBJ2-7, with 12 bases lining up with TRBD2. DNA of the CDR3: TGTGCCAGTTCCCGGAGCCTAGCGGGGGGGTACGAGCAGTACTTC. Its translation is CASSRSLAGGYEQYF.